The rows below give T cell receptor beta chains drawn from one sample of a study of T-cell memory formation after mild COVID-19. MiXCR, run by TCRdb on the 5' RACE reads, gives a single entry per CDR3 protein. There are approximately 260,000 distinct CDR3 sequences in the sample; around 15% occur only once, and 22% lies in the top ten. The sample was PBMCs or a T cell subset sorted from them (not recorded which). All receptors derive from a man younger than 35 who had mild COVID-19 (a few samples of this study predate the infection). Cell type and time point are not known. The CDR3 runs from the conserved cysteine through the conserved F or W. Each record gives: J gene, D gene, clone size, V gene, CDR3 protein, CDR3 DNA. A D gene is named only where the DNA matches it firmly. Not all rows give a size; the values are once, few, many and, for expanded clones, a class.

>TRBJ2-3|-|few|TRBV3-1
CASSQSLSADTQYF
TGTGCCAGCAGCCAAAGTCTCTCCGCAGATACGCAGTATTTT
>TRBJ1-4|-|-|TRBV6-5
CASSRSPGAEKLFF
TGTGCCAGCAGCCGCAGTCCAGGGGCCGAAAAACTGTTTTTT
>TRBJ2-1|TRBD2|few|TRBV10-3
CAIRPTSGDASNEQFF
TGTGCCATCAGGCCGACTAGCGGGGACGCTTCCAATGAGCAGTTCTTC
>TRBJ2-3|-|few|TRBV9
CASSIRTRTDTQYF
TGTGCCAGCAGCATAAGGACACGCACAGATACGCAGTATTTT
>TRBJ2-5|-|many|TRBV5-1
CASSLANRFQETQYF
TGCGCCAGCAGCCTGGCGAATCGGTTCCAAGAGACCCAGTACTTC
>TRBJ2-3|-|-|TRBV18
CASSPLDSSTDTQYF
TGTGCCAGCTCACCTTTGGATTCTAGCACAGATACGCAGTATTTT
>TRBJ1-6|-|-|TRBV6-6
CASSYGRNDNSPLHF
TGTGCCAGCAGTTACGGACGGAATGATAATTCACCCCTCCACTTT
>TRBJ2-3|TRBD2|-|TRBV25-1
CASSPLSGNRRDTQYF
TGTGCCAGCAGCCCCCTTAGCGGGAACAGGAGAGATACGCAGTATTTT
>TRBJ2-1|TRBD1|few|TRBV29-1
CSVTTGDEQFF
TGCAGCGTTACGACAGGGGATGAGCAGTTCTTC
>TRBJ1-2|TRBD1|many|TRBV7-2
CASSREFRQGGSGYTF
TGTGCCAGCAGCCGAGAATTTAGACAGGGAGGAAGCGGCTACACCTTC
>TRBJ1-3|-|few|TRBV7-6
CASSLGRGPGNTIYF
TGTGCCAGCAGCTTAGGGCGTGGACCTGGAAACACCATATATTTT
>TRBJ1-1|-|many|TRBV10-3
CASRDGYTEAFF
TGTGCCTCACGGGACGGATACACTGAAGCTTTCTTT
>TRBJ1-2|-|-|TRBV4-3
CASSQGSFGYTF
TGCGCCAGCAGCCAAGGCTCCTTTGGCTACACCTTC
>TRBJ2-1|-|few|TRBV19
CATSSGYNEQFF
TGTGCCACCTCATCGGGATACAATGAGCAGTTCTTC
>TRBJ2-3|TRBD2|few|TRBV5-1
CASSFIAGGVTDTQYF
TGCGCCAGCAGCTTTATAGCGGGGGGCGTCACAGATACGCAGTATTTT
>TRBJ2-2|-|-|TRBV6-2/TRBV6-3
CASLTSGELFF
TGTGCCAGCCTTACGTCCGGGGAGCTGTTTTTT
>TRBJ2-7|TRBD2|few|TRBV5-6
CASSKLRIGLASEQYF
TGTGCCAGCAGCAAACTAAGGATCGGACTAGCGAGCGAGCAGTACTTC
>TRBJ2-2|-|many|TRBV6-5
CASSYGVTGELFF
TGTGCCAGCAGTTACGGGGTTACCGGGGAGCTGTTTTTT
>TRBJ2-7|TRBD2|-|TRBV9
CASGPGLAGFSSYEQYF
TGTGCCAGCGGGCCGGGACTAGCGGGGTTTAGCTCCTACGAGCAGTACTTC
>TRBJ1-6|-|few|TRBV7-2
CASSLEGGYSPLHF
TGTGCCAGCAGCTTGGAGGGGGGTTATTCACCCCTCCACTTT
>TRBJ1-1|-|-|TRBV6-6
CASSYSVGTELRTEAFF
TGTGCCAGCAGTTACTCCGTGGGGACGGAATTAAGGACTGAAGCTTTCTTT
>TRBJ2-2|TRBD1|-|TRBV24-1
CATSPGTGDFTGELFF
TGTGCCACCAGCCCTGGGACAGGGGATTTTACCGGGGAGCTGTTTTTT
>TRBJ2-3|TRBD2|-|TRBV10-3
CAISTNLGLADTQYF
TGTGCCATCAGTACCAACCTCGGACTAGCCGATACGCAGTATTTT
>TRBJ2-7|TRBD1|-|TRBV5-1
CASSARTGQYTYEQYF
TGCGCCAGCAGCGCCCGGACAGGGCAATACACCTACGAGCAGTACTTC
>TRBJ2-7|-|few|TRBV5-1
CASSLIADEQYF
TGCGCCAGCAGCTTGATTGCGGACGAGCAGTACTTC
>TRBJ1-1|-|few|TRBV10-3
CAIRAVGRNTEAFF
TGTGCCATCAGGGCGGTGGGTAGGAACACTGAAGCTTTCTTT
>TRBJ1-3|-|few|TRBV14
CARFRAPFDSGNTIYF
TGTGCCAGATTCCGGGCTCCATTCGATTCGGGAAACACCATATATTTT
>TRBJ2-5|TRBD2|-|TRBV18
CASSPPRGPGGAQYF
TGTGCCAGCTCACCACCCCGGGGGCCCGGGGGGGCCCAGTACTTC
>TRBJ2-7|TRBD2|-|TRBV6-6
CASSLGLAGGGYEQYF
TGTGCCAGCAGCTTGGGACTAGCGGGGGGGGGCTACGAGCAGTACTTC
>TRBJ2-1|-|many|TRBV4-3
CASSQVSGEDNEQFF
TGCGCCAGCAGCCAAGTATCCGGAGAAGACAATGAGCAGTTCTTC
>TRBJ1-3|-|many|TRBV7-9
CASSLAERGSGNTIYF
TGTGCCAGCAGCTTAGCCGAACGAGGCTCTGGAAACACCATATATTTT
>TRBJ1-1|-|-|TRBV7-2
CASSFMRTEAFF
TGTGCCAGCAGCTTCATGCGCACTGAAGCTTTCTTT
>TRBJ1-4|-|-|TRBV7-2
CASSLGGGAGEKLFF
TGTGCCAGCAGCTTAGGTGGAGGGGCAGGTGAAAAACTGTTTTTT
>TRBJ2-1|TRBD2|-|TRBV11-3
CASSLDQGGTSAGNEQFF
TGTGCCAGCAGCTTAGATCAGGGAGGGACTAGCGCGGGCAATGAGCAGTTCTTC
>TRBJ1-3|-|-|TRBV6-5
CASSYYGAEGNTIYF
TGTGCCAGCAGTTACTATGGGGCGGAAGGAAACACCATATATTTT
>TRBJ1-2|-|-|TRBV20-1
CSAREDGRGGGYTF
TGCAGTGCTAGGGAGGATGGAAGGGGGGGAGGCTACACCTTC
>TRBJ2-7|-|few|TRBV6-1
CASSDAARVYEQYF
TGTGCCAGCAGTGATGCAGCACGAGTCTACGAGCAGTACTTC
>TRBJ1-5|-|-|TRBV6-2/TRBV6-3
CASRQGPFPNQPQHF
TGTGCCAGCAGACAGGGCCCTTTCCCCAATCAGCCCCAGCATTTT
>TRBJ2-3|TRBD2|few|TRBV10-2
CASSASGVYTDTQYF
TGCGCCAGCAGCGCTAGCGGGGTCTACACAGATACGCAGTATTTT
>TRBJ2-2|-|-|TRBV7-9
CASSFGASLAGELFF
TGTGCCAGCAGCTTTGGAGCTTCACTCGCCGGGGAGCTGTTTTTT
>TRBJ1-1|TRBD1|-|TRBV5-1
CASSGQGGSTEAFF
TGCGCCAGCAGCGGCCAGGGGGGAAGCACTGAAGCTTTCTTT
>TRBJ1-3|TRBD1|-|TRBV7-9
CASSLVQGGAGNTIYF
TGTGCCAGCAGCTTAGTCCAGGGGGGCGCCGGAAACACCATATATTTT
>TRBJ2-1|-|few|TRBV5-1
CASSLRSTRGKAVPFF
TGCGCCAGCAGCTTACGTAGTACTCGGGGGAAAGCAGTTCCGTTCTTC
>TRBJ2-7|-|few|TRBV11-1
CASSLQDSNEQYF
TGTGCCAGCAGCTTACAGGACTCCAACGAGCAGTACTTC
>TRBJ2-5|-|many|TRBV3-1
CASSQVTGGETQYF
TGTGCCAGCAGCCAAGTGACGGGGGGCGAGACCCAGTACTTC
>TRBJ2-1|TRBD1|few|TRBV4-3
CASSHGTASYNEQFF
TGCGCCAGCAGCCATGGGACAGCGTCCTACAATGAGCAGTTCTTC
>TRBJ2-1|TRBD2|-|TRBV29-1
CSVDGSSGGSSYNEQFF
TGCAGCGTTGATGGGAGTAGCGGGGGGAGCTCCTACAATGAGCAGTTCTTC
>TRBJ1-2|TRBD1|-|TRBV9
CASSVDRGPYTF
TGTGCCAGCAGCGTAGACAGGGGGCCCTACACCTTC